This TCR beta chain originates from a study of blood T cell repertoires in COVID-19. The V and J ends lost 5 bases and 0 bases, in that order; junction bases with no gene match: 11. Looked up from germline, CDR1 is MNHEY and CDR2 is SMNVEV (reference sequence). This CDR3 has 19 amino acids. Clones were read by immunoSEQ multiplex PCR, and TCRdb kept only the in-frame ones, dropping some. The table records about 400,000 clones, approximately 90% of them present only once. Among Cohort 3 donors, those recovered had two negative PCRs, clearance, or symptom resolution. V gene TRBV27 combines with J gene TRBJ2-3; TRBD2 aligns across 13 bases. This TCR was recovered from a woman aged 45-65 years who had recovered from COVID-19. The sample taken for sequencing was PBMCs or T cells enriched from blood (not recorded which). The CDR3 DNA reads as TGTGCCAGCAGTGGAAAATCCGGGACTAGCGGGGAGAGCACAGATACGCAGTATTTT. Translated: CASSGKSGTSGESTDTQYF.